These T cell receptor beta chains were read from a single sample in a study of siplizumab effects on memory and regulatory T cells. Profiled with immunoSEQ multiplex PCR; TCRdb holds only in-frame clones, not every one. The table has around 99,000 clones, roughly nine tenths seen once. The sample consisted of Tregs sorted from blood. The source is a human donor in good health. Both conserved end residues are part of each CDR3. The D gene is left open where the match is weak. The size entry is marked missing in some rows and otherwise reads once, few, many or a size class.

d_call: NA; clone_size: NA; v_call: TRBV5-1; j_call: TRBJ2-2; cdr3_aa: CASSLTARRAGELFF; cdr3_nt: TGCGCCAGCAGCTTGACCGCCCGACGGGCCGGGGAGCTGTTTTTT
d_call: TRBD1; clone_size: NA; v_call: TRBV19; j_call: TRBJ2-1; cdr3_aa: CASSLGQGLDEQFF; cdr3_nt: TGTGCCAGTAGTTTGGGACAGGGATTGGATGAGCAGTTCTTC
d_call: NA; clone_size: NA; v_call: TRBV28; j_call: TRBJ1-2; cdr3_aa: CASRNRVMGYTF; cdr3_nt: TGTGCCAGCAGGAACAGGGTCATGGGCTACACCTTC
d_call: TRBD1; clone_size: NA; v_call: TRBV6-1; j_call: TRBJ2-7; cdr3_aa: CASSEAPTRQGAFEQYF; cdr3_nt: TGTGCCAGCAGTGAAGCGCCTACGAGACAGGGGGCGTTTGAGCAGTACTTC
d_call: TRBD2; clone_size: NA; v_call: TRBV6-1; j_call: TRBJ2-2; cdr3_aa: CASSEFSGRFTGELFF; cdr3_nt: TGTGCCAGCAGTGAATTTAGCGGGAGATTCACCGGGGAGCTGTTTTTT
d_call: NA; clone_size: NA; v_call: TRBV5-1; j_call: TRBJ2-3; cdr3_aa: CASSPPGRRTDTQYF; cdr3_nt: TGCGCCAGCAGCCCACCGGGCCGACGCACAGATACGCAGTATTTT
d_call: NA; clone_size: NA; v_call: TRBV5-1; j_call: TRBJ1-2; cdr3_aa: CASSFLTRGALGADGYTF; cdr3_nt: TGCGCCAGCAGCTTCCTGACACGGGGGGCTCTAGGGGCCGATGGCTACACCTTC
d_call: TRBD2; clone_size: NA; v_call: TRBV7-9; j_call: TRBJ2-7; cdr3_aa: CASSLLGGSAYEQYF; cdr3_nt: TGTGCCAGCAGCCTTCTAGGCGGGAGCGCCTACGAGCAGTACTTC
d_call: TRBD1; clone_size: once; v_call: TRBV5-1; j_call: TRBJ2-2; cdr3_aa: CASSRRDRRDTGELFF; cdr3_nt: TGCGCCAGCAGCCGCCGGGACAGAAGGGACACCGGGGAGCTGTTTTTT
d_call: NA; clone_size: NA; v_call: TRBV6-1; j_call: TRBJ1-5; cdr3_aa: CASRGQGFRDQPQHF; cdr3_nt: TGTGCCAGCAGAGGGCAGGGGTTTCGGGATCAGCCCCAGCATTTT
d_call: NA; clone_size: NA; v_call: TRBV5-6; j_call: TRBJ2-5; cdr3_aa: CASSPIGGSGETQYF; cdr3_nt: TGTGCCAGCAGCCCCATAGGGGGGAGCGGAGAGACCCAGTACTTC
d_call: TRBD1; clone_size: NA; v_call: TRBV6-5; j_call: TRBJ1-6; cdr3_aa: CASRTDREGSPLHF; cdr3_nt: TGTGCCAGCAGGACCGACAGGGAAGGTTCACCCCTCCACTTT
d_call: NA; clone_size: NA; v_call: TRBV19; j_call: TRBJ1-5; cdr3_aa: CASSIDWRVIQPQHF; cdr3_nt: TGTGCCAGTAGTATAGATTGGAGGGTAATTCAGCCCCAGCATTTT
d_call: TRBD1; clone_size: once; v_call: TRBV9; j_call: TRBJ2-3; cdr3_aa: CASSATGGLSTDTQYF; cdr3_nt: TGTGCCAGCAGCGCCACAGGGGGCCTTAGCACAGATACGCAGTATTTT
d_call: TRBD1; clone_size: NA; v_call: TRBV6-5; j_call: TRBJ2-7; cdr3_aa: CASSQGQIAYF; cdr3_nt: TGTGCCAGCAGTCAGGGACAGATAGCGTACTTC
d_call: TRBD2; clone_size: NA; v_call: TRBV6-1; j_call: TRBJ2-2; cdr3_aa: CASSEARGTSMGELFF; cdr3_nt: TGTGCCAGCAGTGAAGCGAGGGGGACTAGCATGGGGGAGCTGTTTTTT
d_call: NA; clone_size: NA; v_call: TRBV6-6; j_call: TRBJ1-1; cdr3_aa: CASHSGTAGNTEAFF; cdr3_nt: TGTGCCAGCCATTCGGGGACGGCGGGGAACACTGAAGCTTTCTTT
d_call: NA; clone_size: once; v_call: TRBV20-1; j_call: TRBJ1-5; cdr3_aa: CSASFIGYQHF; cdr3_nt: TGCAGTGCTAGTTTTATAGGGTATCAGCATTTT
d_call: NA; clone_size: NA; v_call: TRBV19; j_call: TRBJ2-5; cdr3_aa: CASSLRQGGLETQYF; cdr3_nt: TGTGCCAGTAGTCTCCGGCAGGGGGGGTTAGAGACCCAGTACTTC
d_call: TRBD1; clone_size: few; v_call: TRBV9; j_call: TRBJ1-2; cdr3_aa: CASSVTGGSNYGYTF; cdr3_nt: TGTGCCAGCAGCGTAACAGGGGGGTCTAACTATGGCTACACCTTC
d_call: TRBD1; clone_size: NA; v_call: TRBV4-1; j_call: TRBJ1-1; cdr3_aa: CASSQGVTGRGLGAFF; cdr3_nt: TGCGCCAGCAGCCAAGGGGTCACAGGCAGGGGGCTCGGAGCTTTCTTT
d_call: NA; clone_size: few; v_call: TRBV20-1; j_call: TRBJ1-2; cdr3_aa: CSARVVYGYTF; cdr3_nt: TGCAGTGCTAGGGTTGTCTATGGCTACACCTTC
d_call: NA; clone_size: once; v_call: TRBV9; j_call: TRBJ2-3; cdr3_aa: CASSVLQAGADTQYF; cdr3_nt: TGTGCCAGCAGCGTTTTGCAAGCGGGTGCAGATACGCAGTATTTT